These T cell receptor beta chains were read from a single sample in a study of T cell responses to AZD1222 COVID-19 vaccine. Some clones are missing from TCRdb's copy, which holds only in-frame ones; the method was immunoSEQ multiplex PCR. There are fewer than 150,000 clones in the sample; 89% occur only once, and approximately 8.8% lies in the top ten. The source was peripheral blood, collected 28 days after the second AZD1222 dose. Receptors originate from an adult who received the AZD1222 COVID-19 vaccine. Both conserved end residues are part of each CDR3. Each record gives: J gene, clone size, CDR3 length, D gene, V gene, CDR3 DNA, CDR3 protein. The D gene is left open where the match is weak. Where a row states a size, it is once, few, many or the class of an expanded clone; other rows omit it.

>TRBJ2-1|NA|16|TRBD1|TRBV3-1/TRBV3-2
TGTGCCAGCAGCCGAATCCATAGGGGGCCGGGGCTTGAGCAGTTCTTC
CASSRIHRGPGLEQFF
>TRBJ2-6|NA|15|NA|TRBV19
TGTGCCAGTAGTTTCGGACTAACAGGGGCCAACGTCCTGACTTTC
CASSFGLTGANVLTF
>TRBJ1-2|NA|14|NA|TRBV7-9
TGTGCCAGCAGCACCACAGGGATCAGCTATGGCTACACCTTC
CASSTTGISYGYTF
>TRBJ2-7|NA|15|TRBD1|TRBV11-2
TGTGCCAGCAGCCTAGGACAGGGGCCATCCTACGAGCAGTACTTC
CASSLGQGPSYEQYF
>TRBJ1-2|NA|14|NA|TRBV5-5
TGTGCCAGCAGCTTGGTTTCAGGGAGCTATGGCTACACCTTC
CASSLVSGSYGYTF
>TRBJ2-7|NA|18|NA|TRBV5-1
TGCGCCAGCAGCCCTCGATCCCCTAGTGAGGGAGTAAACTACGAGCAGTACTTC
CASSPRSPSEGVNYEQYF
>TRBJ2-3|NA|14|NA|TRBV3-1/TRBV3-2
TGTGCCAGCAGCCGGGGTCTGAGTCCAGATACGCAGTATTTT
CASSRGLSPDTQYF
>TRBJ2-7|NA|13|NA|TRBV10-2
TGCGCCAGCAGTGAGTCGCGATCCTACGAGCAGTACTTC
CASSESRSYEQYF
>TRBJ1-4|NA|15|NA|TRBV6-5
TGTGCCAGCAGTTACTCGAGCTGGACTAATGAAAAACTGTTTTTT
CASSYSSWTNEKLFF
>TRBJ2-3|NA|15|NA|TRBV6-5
TGTGCCAGCAGTTACTCGACAGGAAGGCCAGATACGCAGTATTTT
CASSYSTGRPDTQYF
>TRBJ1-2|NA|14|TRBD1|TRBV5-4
TGTGCCAGCAGCTTGGGGGGGACAGGGCCTGGCTACACCTTC
CASSLGGTGPGYTF
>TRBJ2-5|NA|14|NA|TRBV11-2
TGTGCCAGCAGCGACTACAGGGTCCAAGAGACCCAGTACTTC
CASSDYRVQETQYF
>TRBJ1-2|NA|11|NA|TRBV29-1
TGCAGCGTTGCCCTTGGCTATGGCTACACCTTC
CSVALGYGYTF
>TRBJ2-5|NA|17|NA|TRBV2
TGTGCCAGCAGTGAAGCGCGAGCGACTAGGAGACAAGAGACCCAGTACTTC
CASSEARATRRQETQYF
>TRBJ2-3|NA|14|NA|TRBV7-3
TGTGCCAGCAGCTTAGGTGGTAGCGCAGATACGCAGTATTTT
CASSLGGSADTQYF
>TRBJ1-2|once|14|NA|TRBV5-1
TGCGCCAGCAGCTTGGAGCCAGGGAACTATGGCTACACCTTC
CASSLEPGNYGYTF
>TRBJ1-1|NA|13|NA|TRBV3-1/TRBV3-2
TGTGCCAGCAGCCAAGACAGGGGCACTGAAGCTTTCTTT
CASSQDRGTEAFF
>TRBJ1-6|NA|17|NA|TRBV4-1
TGCGCCAGCAGCCTGATTTTCCTGAGAGGGGGGGGTTCACCCCTCCACTTT
CASSLIFLRGGGSPLHF
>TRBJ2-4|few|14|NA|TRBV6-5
TGTGCCAGCAGTTTAGCTCTAGCCAAAAACATTCAGTACTTC
CASSLALAKNIQYF
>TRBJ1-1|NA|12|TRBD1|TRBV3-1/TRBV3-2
TGTGCCAGCAGCCAAGAGAAGGGGGCGGCTTTCTTT
CASSQEKGAAFF
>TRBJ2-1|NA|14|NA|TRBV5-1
TGCGCCAGCAGCTTGGTACCGACCTTCGAGGGGCAGTTCTTC
CASSLVPTFEGQFF
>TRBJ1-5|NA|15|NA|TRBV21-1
TGTGCCAGCAGCAAAGTAGGGACAGCCGATCAGCCCCAGCATTTT
CASSKVGTADQPQHF
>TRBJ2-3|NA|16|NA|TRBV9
TGTGCCAGCAGCGTGGCCCCCGGGGCGGGGAAAGATACGCAGTATTTT
CASSVAPGAGKDTQYF
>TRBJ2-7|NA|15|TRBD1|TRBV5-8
TGTGCCAGCAGCCCGGTGGGGACAGGGAGCTACGAGCAGTACTTC
CASSPVGTGSYEQYF
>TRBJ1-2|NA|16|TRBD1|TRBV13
TGTGCCAGCAGCTTAGCGGGACAGGAGAACAGGGGTGGCTACACCTTC
CASSLAGQENRGGYTF
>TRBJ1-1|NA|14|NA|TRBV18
TGTGCCAGCTCACCCCGGACACCGAACACTGAAGCTTTCTTT
CASSPRTPNTEAFF